The next 6 T cell receptor beta chains were all read from a single sample in a study of T cells in Graves' hyperthyroidism and ophthalmopathy. It was RNA transcripts that yielded the amplified TCR beta CDR3 regions. HTBI primers were employed in a first-round RT-PCR of the TCR CDR3. TCRdb ran MiXCR on the multiplex PCR reads and lists one entry per CDR3 protein. The sample has 500,000 or so distinct CDR3 sequences, over 15% seen once. The specimen sequenced was blood. The origin of the receptors is a woman aged 18-30 years with Graves' ophthalmopathy.

In this sample, this clonotype turned up a few times. V usage is TRBV19 and J usage is TRBJ2-3, with 7 positions matching TRBD2. Germline CDR1 reads LNHDA; CDR2 reads SQIVND (reference sequence). Trimming at V came to 7 bases and at J to 4 bases, leaving 14 bases not matched to a gene. The CDR3 sequence is 16 residues long. CDR3 DNA sequence: TGTGCCAGTACCCCTAACTCGGGGGGAGGGTCAGATACGCAGTATTTT. Its protein is CASTPNSGGGSDTQYF. The full variable domain, its missing parts supplied by reference TRBV19 and TRBJ2-3, is DGGITQSPKYLFRKEGQNVTLSCEQNLNHDAMYWYRQDPGQGLRLIYYSQIVNDFQKGDIAEGYSVSREKKESFPLTVTSAQKNPTAFYLCASTPNSGGGSDTQYFGPGTRLTVL.

This clonotype appeared many times. The chain couples TRBV4-1 to TRBJ1-1; D is perhaps TRBD1 (6 bases). Trimming left V 1 base short and J 0 bases short, with 9 bases between. The CDR3 has 15 amino acids. Germline CDR1 reads MGHRA; CDR2 reads YSYEKL. The DNA of the CDR3 is TGCGCCAGCAGCCAAGCGGGACACCTGAACACTGAAGCTTTCTTT. Amino acid sequence: CASSQAGHLNTEAFF.

The chain has TRBV27 and TRBJ2-5; 13 bases map to TRBD2. The CDR3 contains 16 residues. Germline loops: CDR1 MNHEY, CDR2 SMNVEV (reference sequence). The V gene end was trimmed by 4 bases and the J gene end by 5 bases; junction bases not matched to a gene: 7. CDR3 loop: CASSSHGLAGVETQYF. The CDR3 nucleotides are TGTGCCAGCAGTTCCCACGGACTAGCGGGAGTGGAGACCCAGTACTTC.

Only a few counts were recorded for this clonotype. The chain combines TRBV9 with TRBJ2-3; 12 bases align to TRBD2. CDR3 length: 16 amino acids. The germline CDR1 and CDR2 sequences are SGDLS and YYNGEE. V lost 4 bases, J lost 3 bases, and 6 bases stayed unmatched. CDR3 DNA sequence: TGTGCCAGCAGCACCAGCCTAGCGGGGGGGACAGATACGCAGTATTTT. Its translation is CASSTSLAGGTDTQYF.

CDR3 bases: TGTGCCAGCACGGACGGGGGCTCCTACAATGAGCAGTTCTTC. Its translation is CASTDGGSYNEQFF. The J gene is TRBJ2-1, the V gene TRBV6-2 or TRBV6-3; D is possibly TRBD2 (6 bases). Germline loops: CDR1 MNHEY, CDR2 SVGEGT. V shed 7 bases and J shed 0 bases, with 10 bases lying between them. CDR3 length: 14 amino acids.

This clonotype occurred many times. The chain carries TRBV28 and TRBJ2-1, with TRBD1 as a possible D gene (5 bases). The CDR3 runs 15 residues. Trimming took 7 bases from V and 6 from J, leaving 19 bases between them. Per the germline V gene, CDR1 is MDHEN and CDR2 is SYDVKM. The CDR3 coding sequence is TGTGCCAGCATACTCAGGGATACAGCTGGCAATGAGCAGTTCTTC. Translated, it gives CASILRDTAGNEQFF.